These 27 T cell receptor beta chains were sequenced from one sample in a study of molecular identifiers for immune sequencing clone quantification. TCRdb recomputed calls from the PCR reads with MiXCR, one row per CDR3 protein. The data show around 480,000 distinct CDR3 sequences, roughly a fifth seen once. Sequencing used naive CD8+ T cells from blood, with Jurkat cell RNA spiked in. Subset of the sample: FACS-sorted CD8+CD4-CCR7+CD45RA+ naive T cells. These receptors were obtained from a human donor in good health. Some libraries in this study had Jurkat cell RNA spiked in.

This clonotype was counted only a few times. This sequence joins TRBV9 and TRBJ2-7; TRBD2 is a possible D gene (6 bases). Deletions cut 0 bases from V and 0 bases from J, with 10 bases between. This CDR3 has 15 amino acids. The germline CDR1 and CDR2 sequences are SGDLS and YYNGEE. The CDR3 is CASSVGGGTSYEQYF. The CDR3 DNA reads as TGTGCCAGCAGCGTAGGGGGCGGGACCTCCTACGAGCAGTACTTC. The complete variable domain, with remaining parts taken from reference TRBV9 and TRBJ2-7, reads DSGVTQTPKHLITATGQRVTLRCSPRSGDLSVYWYQQSLDQGLQFLIQYYNGEERAKGNILERFSAQQFPDLHSELNLSSLELGDSALYFCASSVGGGTSYEQYFGPGTRLTVT.

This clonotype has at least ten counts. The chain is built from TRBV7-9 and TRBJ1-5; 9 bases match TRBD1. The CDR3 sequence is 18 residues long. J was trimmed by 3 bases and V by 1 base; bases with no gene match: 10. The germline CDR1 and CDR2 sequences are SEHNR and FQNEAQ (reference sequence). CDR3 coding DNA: TGTGCCAGCAGCTTAGGTGTGTTGGGACAGGGCGACAATCAGCCCCAGCATTTT. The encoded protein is CASSLGVLGQGDNQPQHF.

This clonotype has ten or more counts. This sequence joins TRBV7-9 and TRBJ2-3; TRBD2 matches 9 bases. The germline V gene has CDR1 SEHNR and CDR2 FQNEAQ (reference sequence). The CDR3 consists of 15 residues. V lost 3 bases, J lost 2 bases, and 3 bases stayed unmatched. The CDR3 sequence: CASSFRTSATDTQYF. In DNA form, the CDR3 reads TGTGCCAGCAGCTTCCGGACTAGCGCCACAGATACGCAGTATTTT.

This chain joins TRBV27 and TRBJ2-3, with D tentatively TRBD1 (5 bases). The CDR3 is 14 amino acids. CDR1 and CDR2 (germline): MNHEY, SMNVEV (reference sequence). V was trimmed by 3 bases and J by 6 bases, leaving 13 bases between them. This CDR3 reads CASSLTATADTQYF. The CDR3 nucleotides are TGTGCCAGCAGTTTGACAGCTACTGCTGATACGCAGTATTTT.

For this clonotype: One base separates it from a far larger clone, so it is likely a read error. CDR3: CAGSLGGWTEAFF. The DNA for the CDR3 is TGTGCCGGCAGTTTGGGGGGTTGGACTGAAGCTTTCTTT. The chain recombines TRBV28 with TRBJ1-1; tentatively, D is TRBD1 (5 bases). The CDR3 extends over 13 amino acids. Germline CDR1 reads MDHEN; CDR2 reads SYDVKM.

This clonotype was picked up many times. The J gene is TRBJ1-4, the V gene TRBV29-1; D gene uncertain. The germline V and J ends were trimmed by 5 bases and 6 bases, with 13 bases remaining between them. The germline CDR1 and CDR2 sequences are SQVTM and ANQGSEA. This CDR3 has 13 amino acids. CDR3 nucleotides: TGCAGCGTTCGGGCAGAGAACTATGAAAAACTGTTTTTT. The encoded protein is CSVRAENYEKLFF.

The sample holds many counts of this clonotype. CDR3 region: CASSPGLASEQYF. DNA of the CDR3: TGTGCCAGCAGCCCCGGACTAGCGAGTGAGCAGTACTTC. This chain joins TRBV5-6 and TRBJ2-7, with 9 bases aligning to TRBD2. CDR1 is SGHDT and CDR2 is YYEEEE in the germline V gene. The CDR3 sequence is 13 residues long. V gave up 4 bases and J gave up 7 bases; unmatched junction bases: 6.

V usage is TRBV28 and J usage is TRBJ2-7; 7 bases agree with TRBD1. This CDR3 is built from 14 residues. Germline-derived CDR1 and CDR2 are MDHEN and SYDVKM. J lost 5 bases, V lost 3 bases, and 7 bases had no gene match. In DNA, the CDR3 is TGTGCCAGCAGTTTGTCCCTAGGGGGCCACGAGCAGTACTTC. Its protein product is CASSLSLGGHEQYF.

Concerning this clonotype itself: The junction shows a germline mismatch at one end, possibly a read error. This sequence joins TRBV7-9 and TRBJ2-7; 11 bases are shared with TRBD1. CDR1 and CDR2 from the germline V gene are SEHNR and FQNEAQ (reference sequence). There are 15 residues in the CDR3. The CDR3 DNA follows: TGTACCAGCAGCTCGCCGGGACAGGGGGCCTACGAGCAGTACTTC. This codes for CTSSSPGQGAYEQYF.

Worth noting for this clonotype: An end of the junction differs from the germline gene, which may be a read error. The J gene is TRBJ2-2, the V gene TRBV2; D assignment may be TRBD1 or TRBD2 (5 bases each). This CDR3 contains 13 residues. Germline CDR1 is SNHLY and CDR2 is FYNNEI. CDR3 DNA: TGTGCCAGACAGGACCTGAACACCGGGGAGCCGTTTTTT. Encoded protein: CARQDLNTGEPFF.

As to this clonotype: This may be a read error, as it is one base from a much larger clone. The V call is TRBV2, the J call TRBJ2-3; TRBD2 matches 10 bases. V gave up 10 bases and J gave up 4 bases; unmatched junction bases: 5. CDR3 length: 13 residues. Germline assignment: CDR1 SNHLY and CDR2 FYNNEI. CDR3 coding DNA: TGTGCCAACAGCGGGGGGGCCGCAGATACGCAGTATTTT. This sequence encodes CANSGGAADTQYF.

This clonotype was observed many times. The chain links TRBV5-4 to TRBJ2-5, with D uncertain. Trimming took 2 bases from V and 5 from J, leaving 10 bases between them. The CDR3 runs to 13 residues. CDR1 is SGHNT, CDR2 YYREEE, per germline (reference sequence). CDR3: CASSLWYDETQYF. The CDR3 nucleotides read TGTGCCAGCAGCTTATGGTACGATGAGACCCAGTACTTC.

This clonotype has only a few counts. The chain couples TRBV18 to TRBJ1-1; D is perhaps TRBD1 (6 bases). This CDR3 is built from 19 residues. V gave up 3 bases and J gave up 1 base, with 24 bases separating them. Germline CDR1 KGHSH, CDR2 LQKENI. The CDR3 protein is CASSPTDAGVIAENTEAFF. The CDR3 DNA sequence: TGTGCCAGCTCACCGACCGATGCAGGGGTGATAGCTGAGAACACTGAAGCTTTCTTT. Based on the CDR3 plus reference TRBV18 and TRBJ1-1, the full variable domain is NAGVMQNPRHLVRRRGQEARLRCSPMKGHSHVYWYRQLPEEGLKFMVYLQKENIIDESGMPKERFSAEFPKEGPSILRIQQVVRGDSAAYFCASSPTDAGVIAENTEAFFGQGTRLTVV.

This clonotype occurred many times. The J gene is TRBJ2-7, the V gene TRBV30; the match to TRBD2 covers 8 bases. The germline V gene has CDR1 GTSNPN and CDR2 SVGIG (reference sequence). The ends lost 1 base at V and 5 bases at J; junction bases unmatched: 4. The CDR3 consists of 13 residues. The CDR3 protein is CAWSGAGGNEQYF. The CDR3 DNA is TGTGCCTGGAGTGGGGCGGGGGGCAACGAGCAGTACTTC.

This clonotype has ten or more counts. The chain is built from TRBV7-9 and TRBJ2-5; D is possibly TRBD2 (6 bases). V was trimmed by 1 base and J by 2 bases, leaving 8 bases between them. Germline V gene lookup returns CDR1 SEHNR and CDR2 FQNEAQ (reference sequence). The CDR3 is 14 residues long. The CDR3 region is CASSLVAEQETQYF. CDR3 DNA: TGTGCCAGCAGCTTAGTAGCGGAACAAGAGACCCAGTACTTC.

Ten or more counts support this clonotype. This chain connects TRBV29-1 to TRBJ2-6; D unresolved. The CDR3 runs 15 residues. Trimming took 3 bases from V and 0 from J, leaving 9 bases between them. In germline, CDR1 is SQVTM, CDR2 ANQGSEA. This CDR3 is CSVETQSSGANVLTF. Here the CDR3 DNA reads TGCAGCGTTGAGACCCAGAGCTCTGGGGCCAACGTCCTGACTTTC.

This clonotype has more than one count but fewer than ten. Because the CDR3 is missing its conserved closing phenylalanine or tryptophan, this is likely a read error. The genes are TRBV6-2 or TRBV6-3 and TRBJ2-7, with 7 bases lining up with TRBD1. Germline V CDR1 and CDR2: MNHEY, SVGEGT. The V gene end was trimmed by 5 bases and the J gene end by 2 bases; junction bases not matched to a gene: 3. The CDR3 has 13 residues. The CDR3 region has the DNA TGTGCCAGCAGTCCAGGGACAGCCTACGAGCAGTACCTC. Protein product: CASSPGTAYEQYL.

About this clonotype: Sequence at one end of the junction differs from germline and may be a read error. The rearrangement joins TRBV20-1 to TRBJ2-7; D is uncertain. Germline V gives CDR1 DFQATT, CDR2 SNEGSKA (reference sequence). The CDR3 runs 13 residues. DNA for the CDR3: TGCGGTGCTAGAGAAAGTCCAGCGCGGGAGCAGTACTTC. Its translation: CGARESPAREQYF.

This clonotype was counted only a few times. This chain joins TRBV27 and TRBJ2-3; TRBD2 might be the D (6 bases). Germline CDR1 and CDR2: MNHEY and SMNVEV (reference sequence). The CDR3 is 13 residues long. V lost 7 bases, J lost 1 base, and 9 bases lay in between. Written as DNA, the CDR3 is TGTGCCAGCAAGTTAGCGGGCACAGATACGCAGTATTTT. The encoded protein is CASKLAGTDTQYF.

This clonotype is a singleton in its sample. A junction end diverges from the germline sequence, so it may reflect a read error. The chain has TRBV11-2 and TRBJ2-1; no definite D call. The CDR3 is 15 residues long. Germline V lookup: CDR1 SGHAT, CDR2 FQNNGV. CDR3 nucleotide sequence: TGTGCCAGCAGCTCAGTAACAGAAGACATCAATGGGCAGCTCTTC. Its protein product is CASSSVTEDINGQLF. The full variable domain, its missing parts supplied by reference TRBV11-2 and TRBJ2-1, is EAGVAQSPRYKIIEKRQSVAFWCNPISGHATLYWYQQILGQGPKLLIQFQNNGVVDDSQLPKDRFSAERLKGVDSTLKIQPAKLEDSAVYLCASSSVTEDINGQLFGPGTRLTVL.

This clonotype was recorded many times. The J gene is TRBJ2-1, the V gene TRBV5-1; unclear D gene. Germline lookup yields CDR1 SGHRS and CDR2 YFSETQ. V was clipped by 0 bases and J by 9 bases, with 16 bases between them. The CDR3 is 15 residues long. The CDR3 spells CASSLAGLAPLEQFF. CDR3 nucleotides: TGCGCCAGCAGCTTGGCCGGGTTAGCCCCCCTTGAGCAGTTCTTC. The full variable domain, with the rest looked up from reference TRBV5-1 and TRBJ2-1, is KAGVTQTPRYLIKTRGQQVTLSCSPISGHRSVSWYQQTPGQGLQFLFEYFSETQRNKGNFPGRFSGRQFSNSRSEMNVSTLELGDSALYLCASSLAGLAPLEQFFGPGTRLTVL.

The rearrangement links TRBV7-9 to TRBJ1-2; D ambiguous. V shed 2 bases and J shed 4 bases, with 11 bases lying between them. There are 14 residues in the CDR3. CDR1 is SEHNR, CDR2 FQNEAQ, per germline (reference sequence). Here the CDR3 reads CASSLPTNPYGYTF. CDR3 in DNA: TGTGCCAGCAGCTTACCGACAAACCCCTATGGCTACACCTTC.

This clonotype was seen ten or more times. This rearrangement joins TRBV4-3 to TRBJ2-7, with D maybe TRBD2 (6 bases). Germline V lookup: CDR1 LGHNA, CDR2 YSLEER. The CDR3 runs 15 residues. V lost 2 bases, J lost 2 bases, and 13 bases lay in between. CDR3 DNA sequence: TGCGCCAGCAGCCAATCCGAGACTAGAGCCTACGAGCAGTACTTC. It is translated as CASSQSETRAYEQYF.

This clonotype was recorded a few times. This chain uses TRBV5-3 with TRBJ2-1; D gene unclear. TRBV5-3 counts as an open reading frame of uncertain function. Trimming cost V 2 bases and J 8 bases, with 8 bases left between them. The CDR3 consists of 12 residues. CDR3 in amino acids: CARSFSPDEQFF. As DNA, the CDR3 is TGTGCCAGAAGCTTCAGTCCGGATGAGCAGTTCTTC.

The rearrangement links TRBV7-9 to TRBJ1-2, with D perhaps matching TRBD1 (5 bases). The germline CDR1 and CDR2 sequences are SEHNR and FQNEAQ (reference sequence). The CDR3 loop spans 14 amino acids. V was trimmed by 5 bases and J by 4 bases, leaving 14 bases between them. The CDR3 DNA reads TGTGCCAGCAGCGAACAGGAGGGCGCCTATGGCTACACCTTC. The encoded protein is CASSEQEGAYGYTF.

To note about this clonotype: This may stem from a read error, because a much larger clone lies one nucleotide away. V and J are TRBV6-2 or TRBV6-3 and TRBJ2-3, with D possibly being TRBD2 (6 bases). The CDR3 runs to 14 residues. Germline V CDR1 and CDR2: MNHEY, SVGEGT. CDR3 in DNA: TGTGCCAGCAGTGGGGACTCAGACACAAATACGCAGTATTTT. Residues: CASSGDSDTNTQYF.

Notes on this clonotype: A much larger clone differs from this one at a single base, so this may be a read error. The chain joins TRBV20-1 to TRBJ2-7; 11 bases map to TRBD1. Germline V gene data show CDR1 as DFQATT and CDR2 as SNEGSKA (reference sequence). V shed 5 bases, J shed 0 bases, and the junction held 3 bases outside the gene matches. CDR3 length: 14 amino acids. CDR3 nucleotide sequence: TGCAGTGCTGCGGACAGGGGGCGCTCCTACGAGCAGTACTTC. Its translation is CSAADRGRSYEQYF.